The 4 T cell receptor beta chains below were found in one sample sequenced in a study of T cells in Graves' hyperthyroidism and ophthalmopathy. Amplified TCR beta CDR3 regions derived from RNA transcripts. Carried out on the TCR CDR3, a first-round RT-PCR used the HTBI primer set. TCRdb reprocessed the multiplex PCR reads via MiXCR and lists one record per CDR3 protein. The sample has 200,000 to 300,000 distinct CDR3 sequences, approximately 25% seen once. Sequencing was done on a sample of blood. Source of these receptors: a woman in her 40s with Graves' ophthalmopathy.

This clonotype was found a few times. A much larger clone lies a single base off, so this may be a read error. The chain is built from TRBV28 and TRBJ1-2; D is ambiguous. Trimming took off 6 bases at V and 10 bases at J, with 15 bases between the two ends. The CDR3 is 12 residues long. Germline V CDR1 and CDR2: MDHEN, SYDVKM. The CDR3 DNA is TGTGCCAGCAGATCAGCGAGTCGGATCTACACCTTC. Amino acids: CASRSASRIYTF.

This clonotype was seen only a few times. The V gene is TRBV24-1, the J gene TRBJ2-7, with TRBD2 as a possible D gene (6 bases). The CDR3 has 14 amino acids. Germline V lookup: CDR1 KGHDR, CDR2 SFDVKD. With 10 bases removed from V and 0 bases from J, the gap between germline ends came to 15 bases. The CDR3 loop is CATTGTPSSYEQYF. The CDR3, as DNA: TGTGCCACAACCGGGACTCCGAGCTCCTACGAGCAGTACTTC.

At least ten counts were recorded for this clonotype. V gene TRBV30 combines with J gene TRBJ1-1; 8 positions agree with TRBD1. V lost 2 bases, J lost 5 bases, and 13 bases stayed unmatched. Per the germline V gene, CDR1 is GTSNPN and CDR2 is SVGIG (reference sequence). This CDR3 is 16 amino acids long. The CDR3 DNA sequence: TGTGCCTGGAGTCCTTTGGACAGGGTGAGAGGGACTGAAGCTTTCTTT. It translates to CAWSPLDRVRGTEAFF. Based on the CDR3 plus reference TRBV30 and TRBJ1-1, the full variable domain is SQTIHQWPATLVQPVGSPLSLECTVEGTSNPNLYWYRQAAGRGLQLLFYSVGIGQISSEVPQNLSASRPQDRQFILSSKKLLLSDSGFYLCAWSPLDRVRGTEAFFGQGTRLTVV.

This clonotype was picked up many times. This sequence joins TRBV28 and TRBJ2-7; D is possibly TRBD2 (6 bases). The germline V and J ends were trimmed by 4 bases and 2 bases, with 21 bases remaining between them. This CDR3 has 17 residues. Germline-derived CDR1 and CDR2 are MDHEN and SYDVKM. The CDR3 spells CASSSIQPAGVPYEQYF. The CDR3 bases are TGTGCCAGCAGTTCCATCCAACCAGCGGGCGTACCCTACGAGCAGTACTTC.